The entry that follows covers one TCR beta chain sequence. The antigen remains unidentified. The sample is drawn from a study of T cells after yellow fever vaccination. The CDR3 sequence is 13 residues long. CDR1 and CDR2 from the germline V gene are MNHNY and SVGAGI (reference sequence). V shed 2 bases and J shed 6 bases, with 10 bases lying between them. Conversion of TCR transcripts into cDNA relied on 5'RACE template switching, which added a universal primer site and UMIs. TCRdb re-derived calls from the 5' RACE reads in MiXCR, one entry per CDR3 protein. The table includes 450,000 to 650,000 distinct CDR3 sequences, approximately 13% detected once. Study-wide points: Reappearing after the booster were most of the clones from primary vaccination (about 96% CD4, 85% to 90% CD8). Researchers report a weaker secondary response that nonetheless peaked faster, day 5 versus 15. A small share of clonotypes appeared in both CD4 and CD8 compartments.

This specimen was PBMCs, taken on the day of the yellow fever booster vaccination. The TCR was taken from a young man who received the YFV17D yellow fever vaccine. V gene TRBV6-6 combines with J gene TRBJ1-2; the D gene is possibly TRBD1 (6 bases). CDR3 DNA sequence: TGTGCCAGCAGTTACGGGCGACAGGATGGCTACACCTTC. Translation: CASSYGRQDGYTF.